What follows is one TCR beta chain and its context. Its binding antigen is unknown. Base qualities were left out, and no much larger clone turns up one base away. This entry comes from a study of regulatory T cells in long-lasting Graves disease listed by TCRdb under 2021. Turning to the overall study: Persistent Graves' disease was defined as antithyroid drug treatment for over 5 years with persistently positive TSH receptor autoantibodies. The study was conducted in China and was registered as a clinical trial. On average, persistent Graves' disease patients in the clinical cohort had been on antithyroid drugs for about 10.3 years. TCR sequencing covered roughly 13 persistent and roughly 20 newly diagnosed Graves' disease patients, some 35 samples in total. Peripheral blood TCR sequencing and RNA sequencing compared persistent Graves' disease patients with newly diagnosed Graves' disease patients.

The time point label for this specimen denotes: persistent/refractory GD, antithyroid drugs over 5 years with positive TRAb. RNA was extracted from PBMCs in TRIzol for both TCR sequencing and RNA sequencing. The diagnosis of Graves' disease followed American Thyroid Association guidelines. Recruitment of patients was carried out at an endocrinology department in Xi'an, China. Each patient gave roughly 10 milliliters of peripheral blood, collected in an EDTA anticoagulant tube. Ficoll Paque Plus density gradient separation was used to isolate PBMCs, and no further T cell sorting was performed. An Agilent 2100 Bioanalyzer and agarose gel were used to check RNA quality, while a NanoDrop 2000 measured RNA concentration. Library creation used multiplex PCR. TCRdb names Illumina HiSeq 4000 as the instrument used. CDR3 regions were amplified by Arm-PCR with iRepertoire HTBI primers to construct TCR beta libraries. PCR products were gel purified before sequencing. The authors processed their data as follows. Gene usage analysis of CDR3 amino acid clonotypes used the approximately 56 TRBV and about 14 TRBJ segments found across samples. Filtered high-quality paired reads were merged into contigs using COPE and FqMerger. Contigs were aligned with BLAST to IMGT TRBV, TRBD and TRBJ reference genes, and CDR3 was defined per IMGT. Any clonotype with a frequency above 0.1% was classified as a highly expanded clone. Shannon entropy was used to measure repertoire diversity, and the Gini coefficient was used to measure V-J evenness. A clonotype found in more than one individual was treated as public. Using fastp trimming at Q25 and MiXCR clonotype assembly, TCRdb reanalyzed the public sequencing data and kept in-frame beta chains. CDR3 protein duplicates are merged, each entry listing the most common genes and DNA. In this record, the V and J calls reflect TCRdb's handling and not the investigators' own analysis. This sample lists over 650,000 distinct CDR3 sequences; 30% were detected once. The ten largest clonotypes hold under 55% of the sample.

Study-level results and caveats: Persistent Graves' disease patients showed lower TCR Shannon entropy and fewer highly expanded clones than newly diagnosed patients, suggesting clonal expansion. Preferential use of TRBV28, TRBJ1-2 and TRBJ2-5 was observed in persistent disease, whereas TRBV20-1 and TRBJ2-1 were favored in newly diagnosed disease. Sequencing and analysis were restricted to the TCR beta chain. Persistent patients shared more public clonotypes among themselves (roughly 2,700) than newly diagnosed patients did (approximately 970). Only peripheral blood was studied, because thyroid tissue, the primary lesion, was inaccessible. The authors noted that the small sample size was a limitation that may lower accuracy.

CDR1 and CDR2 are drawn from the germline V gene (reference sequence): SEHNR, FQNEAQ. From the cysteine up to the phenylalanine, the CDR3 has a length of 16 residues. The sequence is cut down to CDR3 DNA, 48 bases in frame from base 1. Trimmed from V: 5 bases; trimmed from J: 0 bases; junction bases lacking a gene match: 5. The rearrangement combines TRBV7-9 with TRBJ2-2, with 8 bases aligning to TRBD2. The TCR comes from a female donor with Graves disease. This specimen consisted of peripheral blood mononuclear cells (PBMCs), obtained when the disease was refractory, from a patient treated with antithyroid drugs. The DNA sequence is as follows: TGTGCCAGCAGCCCGGGGGGGAGTCCGAACACCGGGGAGCTGTTTTTT. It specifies CASSPGGSPNTGELFF.